Each of the 18 T cell receptor beta chains below was sequenced from the same sample in a study of shared clonotypes between healthy human individuals. Clones were read by immunoSEQ multiplex PCR, and TCRdb kept only the in-frame ones, dropping some. The top ten hold 0.13% of the sample, which has more than 2 million clones, 85% to 95% seen once. Material: naive CD4+ T cells sorted from blood. Subset indicated: CD45RA+ positively selected. Every receptor here comes from a man younger than 35 in good health.

The gene calls are TRBV6-1 and TRBJ1-1; D gene uncertain. V was pared by 10 bases and J by 1 base, with 19 bases between. This CDR3 has 15 amino acids. Germline CDR1 MNHNS, CDR2 SASEGT. DNA for the CDR3: TGTGCCACCACCACTTCACGGCGGGCGAACACTGAAGCTTTCTTT. Encoded protein: CATTTSRRANTEAFF.

To note about this clone: Other DNA sequences in this sample translate to the same CDR3. V usage is TRBV5-1 and J usage is TRBJ1-1, with D tentatively TRBD1 (5 bases). This CDR3 is built from 14 residues. Germline V gene data show CDR1 as SGHRS and CDR2 as YFSETQ. Trimming removed 1 base at V and 4 bases at J, with 11 bases between. The DNA for the CDR3 is TGCGCCAGCAGCTTGACAGGTGGGGGCACTGAAGCTTTCTTT. This sequence encodes CASSLTGGGTEAFF.

The chain employs TRBV18 and TRBJ1-2; tentatively, D is TRBD1 (5 bases). CDR1 is KGHSH and CDR2 is LQKENI in the germline V gene. V was cut by 3 bases and J by 0 bases, with 8 bases left in between. The CDR3 has 14 residues. CDR3 sequence: CASSPMDTNYGYTF. The CDR3 region has the DNA TGTGCCAGCTCACCGATGGACACTAACTATGGCTACACCTTC.

This chain uses TRBV12-5 with TRBJ2-3; TRBD1 aligns across 10 bases. V shed 2 bases and J 7 bases; nucleotides not matched to a gene: 9. Germline CDR1 is LGHNT and CDR2 is FRNRAP. This CDR3 region has 16 residues. DNA of the CDR3: TGTGCTAGTGGTTTGCCCCTCTGGACAGGGGGACATACGCAGTATTTT. This codes for CASGLPLWTGGHTQYF.

This sequence joins TRBV6-1 and TRBJ1-4; possibly TRBD1 for D (6 bases). V lost 6 bases to trimming and J lost 7 bases, with 15 bases between them. Germline V lookup: CDR1 MNHNS, CDR2 SASEGT. The length of the CDR3 is 14 residues. The CDR3 spells CASSTRGPSEKLFF. The CDR3 DNA reads as TGTGCCAGCAGCACCAGGGGTCCCAGTGAAAAACTGTTTTTT.

The V call is TRBV1, the J call TRBJ2-1. TRBV1 is a known pseudogene. CDR3 length: 10 residues. CDR3 region: CTSSVHEQFF. CDR3 DNA sequence: TGCACCAGCAGTGTCCATGAGCAGTTCTTC.

This rearrangement joins TRBV5-4 to TRBJ1-3; 8 positions agree with TRBD1. The trim removed 4 bases at V and 0 bases at J, leaving 6 bases unmatched. This CDR3 has 16 residues. The germline CDR1 and CDR2 sequences are SGHNT and YYREEE (reference sequence). The CDR3 loop is CASSVDRGFSGNTIYF. The CDR3 DNA sequence: TGTGCCAGCAGCGTAGACAGGGGATTCTCTGGAAACACCATATATTTT. Combining the CDR3 with reference TRBV5-4 and TRBJ1-3 gives the whole variable domain ETGVTQSPTHLIKTRGQQVTLRCSSQSGHNTVSWYQQALGQGPQFIFQYYREEENGRGNFPPRFSGLQFPNYSSELNVNALELDDSALYLCASSVDRGFSGNTIYFGEGSWLTVV.

The rearrangement links TRBV19 to TRBJ1-2; D gene uncertain. The V gene lost 5 bases and the J gene lost 4 bases, with 11 bases spanning the gap. This CDR3 is 13 amino acids long. Germline V lookup: CDR1 LNHDA, CDR2 SQIVND (reference sequence). The CDR3 nucleotides are TGTGCCAGTAGTCCTCGTGAAATCTATGGCTACACCTTC. This gives the protein CASSPREIYGYTF.

The chain carries TRBV30 and TRBJ2-1, with D tentatively TRBD2 (5 bases). Germline loops: CDR1 GTSNPN, CDR2 SVGIG (reference sequence). V was cut by 3 bases and J by 4 bases, with 25 bases left in between. The CDR3 consists of 18 residues. DNA for the CDR3: TGTGCCTGGAGCCCCGGGATTGGCGGAGTCGCTCTTTACAATGAGCAGTTCTTC. Protein sequence: CAWSPGIGGVALYNEQFF.

CDR3 protein: CASSPGKQMGTQYF. DNA of the CDR3: TGTGCCAGCAGCCCTGGGAAACAAATGGGGACCCAGTACTTC. The chain employs TRBV7-9 and TRBJ2-5; D is undetermined. Germline V lookup: CDR1 SEHNR, CDR2 FQNEAQ (reference sequence). This CDR3 is 14 amino acids long. V gave up 5 bases and J gave up 7 bases, with 17 bases separating them.

The chain joins TRBV6-1 to TRBJ1-6, with unresolved D. Trimming took 1 base from V and 7 from J, leaving 11 bases between them. The CDR3 is made up of 15 amino acids. Germline lookup yields CDR1 MNHNS and CDR2 SASEGT. The CDR3 loop is CASSEGLGWNSPLHF. The CDR3 DNA is TGTGCCAGCAGTGAAGGTTTGGGCTGGAATTCACCCCTCCACTTT.

Comments on this clone: This may come from a read error, since a much larger clone is one base off. CDR3 loop: CASSRSSYEQYF. The CDR3 DNA sequence: TGTGCCAGCAGCCGCAGCTCCTACGAGCAGTACTTC. This rearrangement joins TRBV7-6 to TRBJ2-7; D remains unclear. Germline values: CDR1 SGHVS, CDR2 FNYEAQ. Deletions cut 5 bases from V and 0 bases from J, with 5 bases between. The CDR3 has 12 residues.

The chain employs TRBV4-3 and TRBJ2-2, with a weak D call TRBD1 (6 bases). This CDR3 is 13 amino acids long. CDR1 LGHNA and CDR2 YSLEER come from the germline V gene. V was clipped by 9 bases and J by 3 bases, with 11 bases between them. The CDR3 reads CASGQIHTGELFF. The DNA for the CDR3 is TGCGCCAGTGGACAGATTCACACCGGGGAGCTGTTTTTT.

Remarks on this clone: A much larger clone differs from this one at a single base, so this may be a read error. V gene TRBV6-5 combines with J gene TRBJ2-7; possible D gene TRBD1, 6 bases. The CDR3 length is 14 residues. The germline CDR1 and CDR2 sequences are MNHEY and SVGAGI. V was clipped by 0 bases and J by 3 bases, with 9 bases between them. CDR3 bases: TGTGCCAGCAGTTACTCCCGGGACAACTACGAGCAGTACTTC. Translating gives CASSYSRDNYEQYF.

As for this clone: Other DNA sequences in this specimen translate into the identical CDR3. The chain combines TRBV18 with TRBJ2-5; a possible D gene is TRBD2 (6 bases). Trimming took 3 bases from V and 5 from J, leaving 13 bases between them. This CDR3 spans 14 amino acids. The germline gives CDR1 KGHSH, CDR2 LQKENI. As DNA, the CDR3 is TGTGCCAGCTCACCTCCCCCAGGAGGGGAGACCCAGTACTTC. This encodes CASSPPPGGETQYF.

This chain joins TRBV6-5 and TRBJ1-5; 10 positions agree with TRBD1. The CDR3 consists of 14 residues. Germline V gene data show CDR1 as MNHEY and CDR2 as SVGAGI. The ends lost 2 bases at V and 6 bases at J; junction bases unmatched: 1. CDR3 region: CASSYRDRGQPQHF. In DNA form, the CDR3 reads TGTGCCAGCAGTTACCGGGACAGGGGTCAGCCCCAGCATTTT.

In its sample, this clone was seen once. This chain links TRBV5-1 with TRBJ2-1, with 11 nucleotides matching TRBD2. V was pared by 2 bases and J by 6 bases, with 4 bases of the junction left unmatched. This CDR3 contains 15 residues. Germline V lookup: CDR1 SGHRS, CDR2 YFSETQ. In DNA form, the CDR3 reads TGCGCCAGCAGCTTCCCTAGCGGGAGGATCAATGAGCAGTTCTTC. As protein: CASSFPSGRINEQFF.

The count of this clone is one. The rearrangement links TRBV15 to TRBJ1-5; unclear D gene. The CDR3 is 17 residues long. Trimming cost V 1 base and J 4 bases, with 17 bases left between them. Germline values: CDR1 LNHNV, CDR2 YYDKDF (reference sequence). CDR3 DNA: TGTGCCACCAGCAGAGGACCCACAAGAGCTGGAAATCAGCCCCAGCATTTT. Translating gives CATSRGPTRAGNQPQHF.